This TCR beta chain is drawn from a study of T-cell reconstitution after alpha-beta-depleted transplantation in children. Construction of the TCRbeta library involved unique molecular identifiers. Via MiXCR, TCRdb re-called the PCR reads, giving one row per CDR3 protein. This table holds roughly 110,000 distinct CDR3 sequences, under 13% found once. The V segment lost 4 bases and the J segment 3 bases; nucleotides outside the gene matches: 14. CDR1 is MNHEY, CDR2 SVGEGT, per germline. CDR3 length equals 17 residues. The table lists this clonotype with a few counts. Its antigen is unknown. Study-wide results and limits: High day-60 TCRbeta diversity in some patients came from surviving recipient T cells and thymic progenitors. Several hundred expanded graft clones reportedly gave rise to the alpha-beta T cells present about two months after transplant. Newly made T cells mostly supplied T-cell counts and diversity one year after transplant.

This specimen consisted of PBMCs, obtained before TCRalphabeta/CD19-depleted stem cell transplant. V usage is TRBV6-2 or TRBV6-3 and J usage is TRBJ2-5; 7 nucleotides align to TRBD2. This TCR derives from a boy under 10 years old with acute lymphoblastic leukemia, due to receive a stem cell transplant. CDR3 coding DNA: TGTGCCAGCAGTTCTACCCCTCGGAGCGGGATCGAAGAGACCCAGTACTTC. It is translated as CASSSTPRSGIEETQYF.